This TCR beta chain stems from a study of control samples from healthy donors and cancer patients. Trimming pared 2 bases from V and 1 base from J, leaving 4 bases between. Looked up from germline, CDR1 is GTSNPN and CDR2 is SVGIG (reference sequence). This CDR3 has 12 amino acids. This clone showed up just once. Clones were sequenced by immunoSEQ multiplex PCR, and TCRdb holds only the in-frame ones, with some missing. Of 400,000 to 450,000 clones listed, about nine tenths are singletons. The chain joins TRBV30 to TRBJ2-3; D unresolved. Sequencing was carried out using PBMCs. The clonotype was recovered from a man aged 35 to 55 with head and neck cancer. In DNA, the CDR3 is TGTGCCTGGAGTCTTGGCACAGATACGCAGTATTTT. Protein sequence: CAWSLGTDTQYF.